This T cell receptor (beta chain) appears in the sequencing data of a study of cytomegalovirus exposure and HLA in healthy donors. This CDR3 has 17 residues. The V segment lost 2 bases and the J segment 2 bases; nucleotides outside the gene matches: 6. In germline, CDR1 is WSHSY, CDR2 SAAADI. At the time of sampling, donors were nominally healthy, though unrecorded immune exposures were likely. With 60 Vbeta and 13 Jbeta primers, the PCR was carried out. TCRdb's table, derived via immunoSEQ multiplex PCR, lists solely in-frame clones and lacks some. Of around 120,000 clones listed, roughly 78% are singletons.

The V and J genes are TRBV10-2 and TRBJ1-4; 9 nucleotides match TRBD1. Sample: PBMCs. The TCR sequence derives from a man aged 25-45 years in good health and CMV-seronegative. This chain's CDR3 is CASSEPRQGGTNEKLFF. Written as DNA, the CDR3 is TGCGCCAGCAGTGAGCCCCGACAGGGGGGGACTAATGAAAAACTGTTTTTT.